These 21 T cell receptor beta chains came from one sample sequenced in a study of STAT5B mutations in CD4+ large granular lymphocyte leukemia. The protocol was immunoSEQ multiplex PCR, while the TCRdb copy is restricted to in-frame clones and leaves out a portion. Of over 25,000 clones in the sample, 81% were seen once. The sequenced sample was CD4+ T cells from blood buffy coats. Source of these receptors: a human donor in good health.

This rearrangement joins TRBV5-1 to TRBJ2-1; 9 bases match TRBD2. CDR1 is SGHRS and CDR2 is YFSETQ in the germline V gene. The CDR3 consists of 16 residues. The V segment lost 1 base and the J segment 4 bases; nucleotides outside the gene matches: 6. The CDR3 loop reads CASSLSPSGGYNEQFF. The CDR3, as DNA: TGCGCCAGCAGCTTGTCCCCCAGCGGGGGGTACAATGAGCAGTTCTTC. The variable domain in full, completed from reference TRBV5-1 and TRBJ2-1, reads KAGVTQTPRYLIKTRGQQVTLSCSPISGHRSVSWYQQTPGQGLQFLFEYFSETQRNKGNFPGRFSGRQFSNSRSEMNVSTLELGDSALYLCASSLSPSGGYNEQFFGPGTRLTVL.

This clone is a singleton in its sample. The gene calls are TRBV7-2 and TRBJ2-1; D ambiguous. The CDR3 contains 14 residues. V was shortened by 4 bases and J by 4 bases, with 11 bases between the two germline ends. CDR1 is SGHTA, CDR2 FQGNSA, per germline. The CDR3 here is CASSSSWGYNEQFF. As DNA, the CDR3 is TGTGCCAGCAGCTCTAGTTGGGGATACAATGAGCAGTTCTTC.

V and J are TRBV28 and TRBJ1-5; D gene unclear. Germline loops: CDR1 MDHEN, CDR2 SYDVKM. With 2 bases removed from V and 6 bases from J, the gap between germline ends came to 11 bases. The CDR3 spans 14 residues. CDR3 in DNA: TGTGCCAGCAGTTTACACATGGGTGGTCAGCCCCAGCATTTT. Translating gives CASSLHMGGQPQHF.

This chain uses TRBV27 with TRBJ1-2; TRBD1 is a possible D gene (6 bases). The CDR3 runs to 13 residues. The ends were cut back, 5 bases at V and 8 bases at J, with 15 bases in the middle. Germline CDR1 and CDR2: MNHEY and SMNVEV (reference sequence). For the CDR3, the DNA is TGTGCCAGCAGTCTCCGACAGGATCGGGGCTACACCTTC. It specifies CASSLRQDRGYTF.

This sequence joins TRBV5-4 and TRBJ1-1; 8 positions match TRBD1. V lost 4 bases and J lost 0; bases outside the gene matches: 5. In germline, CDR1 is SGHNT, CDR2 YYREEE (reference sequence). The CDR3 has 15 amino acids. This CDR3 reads CASSIGQGLNTEAFF. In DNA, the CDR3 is TGTGCCAGCAGCATAGGACAGGGATTGAACACTGAAGCTTTCTTT.

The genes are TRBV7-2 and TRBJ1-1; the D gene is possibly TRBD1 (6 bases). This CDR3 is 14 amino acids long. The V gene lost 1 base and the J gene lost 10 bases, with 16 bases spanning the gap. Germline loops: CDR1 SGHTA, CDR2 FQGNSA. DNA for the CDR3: TGTGCCAGCAGCTTAGTTGGGGGCCCCGGCGGAGCTTTCTTT. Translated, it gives CASSLVGGPGGAFF.

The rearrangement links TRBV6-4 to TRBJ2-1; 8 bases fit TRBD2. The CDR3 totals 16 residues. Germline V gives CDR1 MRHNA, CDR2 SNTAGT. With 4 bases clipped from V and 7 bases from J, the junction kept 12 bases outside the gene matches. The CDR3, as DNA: TGTGCCAGCAGTGTTCCACCGGGACTAGGTGGGAATGAGCAGTTCTTC. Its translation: CASSVPPGLGGNEQFF.

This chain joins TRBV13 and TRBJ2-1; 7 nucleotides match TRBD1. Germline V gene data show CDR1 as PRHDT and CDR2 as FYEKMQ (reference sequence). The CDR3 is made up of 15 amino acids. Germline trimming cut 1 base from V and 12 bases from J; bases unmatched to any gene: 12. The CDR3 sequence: CASSLVRGQIKRQFF. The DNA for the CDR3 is TGTGCCAGCAGCTTAGTCCGGGGACAGATAAAAAGGCAGTTCTTC.

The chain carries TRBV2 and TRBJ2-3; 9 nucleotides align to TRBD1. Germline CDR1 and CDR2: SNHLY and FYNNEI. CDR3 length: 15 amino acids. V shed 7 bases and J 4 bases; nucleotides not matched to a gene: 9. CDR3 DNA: TGTGCCAGCACCGAAGGGACAGGGTCCCCAGATACGCAGTATTTT. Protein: CASTEGTGSPDTQYF.

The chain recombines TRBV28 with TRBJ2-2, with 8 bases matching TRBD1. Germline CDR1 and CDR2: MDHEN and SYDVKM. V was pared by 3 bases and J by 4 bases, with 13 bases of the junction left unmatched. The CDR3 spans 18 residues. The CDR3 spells CASSFPVRQGAGTGELFF. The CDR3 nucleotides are TGTGCCAGCAGTTTTCCCGTGCGGCAGGGGGCCGGCACCGGGGAGCTGTTTTTT. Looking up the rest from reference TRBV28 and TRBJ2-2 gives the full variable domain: DVKVTQSSRYLVKRTGEKVFLECVQDMDHENMFWYRQDPGLGLRLIYFSYDVKMKEKGDIPEGYSVSREKKERFSLILESASTNQTSMYLCASSFPVRQGAGTGELFFGEGSRLTVL.

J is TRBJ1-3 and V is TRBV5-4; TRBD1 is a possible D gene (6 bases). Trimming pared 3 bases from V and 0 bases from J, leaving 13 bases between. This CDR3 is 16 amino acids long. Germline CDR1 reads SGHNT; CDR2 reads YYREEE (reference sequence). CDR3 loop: CASSSPGQYSGNTIYF. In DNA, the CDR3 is TGTGCCAGCAGCTCCCCGGGACAATACTCTGGAAACACCATATATTTT.

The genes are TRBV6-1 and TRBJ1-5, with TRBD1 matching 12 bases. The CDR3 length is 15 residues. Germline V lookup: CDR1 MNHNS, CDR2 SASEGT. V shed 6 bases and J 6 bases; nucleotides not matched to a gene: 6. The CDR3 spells CASRLGQGAGQPQHF. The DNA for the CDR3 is TGTGCCAGCAGACTGGGACAGGGGGCTGGTCAGCCCCAGCATTTT.

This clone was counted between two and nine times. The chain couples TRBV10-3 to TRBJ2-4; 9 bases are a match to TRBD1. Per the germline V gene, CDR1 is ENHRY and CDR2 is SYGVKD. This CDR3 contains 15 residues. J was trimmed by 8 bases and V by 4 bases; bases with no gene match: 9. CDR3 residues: CAISVDRGREDIQYF. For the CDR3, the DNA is TGTGCCATCAGTGTAGACAGGGGGAGAGAGGACATTCAGTACTTC.

The DNA of the CDR3 is TGCAGTGCTAAGAGCGGCTACGAGCAGTACGTC. Translation gives CSAKSGYEQYV. The chain is built from TRBV20-1 and TRBJ2-7, with D maybe TRBD2 (5 bases). Trimming stripped 4 bases from V and 3 bases from J, with 7 bases between. From germline, CDR1 is DFQATT and CDR2 SNEGSKA (reference sequence). The CDR3 runs 11 residues.

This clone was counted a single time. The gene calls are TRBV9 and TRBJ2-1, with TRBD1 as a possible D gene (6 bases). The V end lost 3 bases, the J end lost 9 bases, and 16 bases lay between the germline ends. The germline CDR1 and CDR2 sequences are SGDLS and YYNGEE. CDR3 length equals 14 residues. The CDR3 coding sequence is TGTGCCAGCAGCGAGCTCCAGGGGCAGGGTGAGCAGTTCTTC. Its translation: CASSELQGQGEQFF.

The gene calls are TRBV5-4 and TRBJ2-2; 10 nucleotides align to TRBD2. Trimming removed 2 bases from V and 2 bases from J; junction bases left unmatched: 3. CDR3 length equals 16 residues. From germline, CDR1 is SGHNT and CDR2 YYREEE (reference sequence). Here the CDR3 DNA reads TGTGCCAGCAGCTTCAGCGGGGGGGCCAACACCGGGGAGCTGTTTTTT. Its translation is CASSFSGGANTGELFF.

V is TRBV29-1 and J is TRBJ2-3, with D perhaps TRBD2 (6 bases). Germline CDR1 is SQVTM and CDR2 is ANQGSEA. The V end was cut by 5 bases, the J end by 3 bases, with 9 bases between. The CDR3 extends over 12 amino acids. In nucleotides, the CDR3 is TGCAGCGTTAGGAGGGGAACAGATACGCAGTATTTT. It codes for CSVRRGTDTQYF.

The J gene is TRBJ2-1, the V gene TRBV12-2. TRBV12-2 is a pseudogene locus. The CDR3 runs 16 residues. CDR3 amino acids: CASRLAWGAYNNEQFF. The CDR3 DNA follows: TGTGCAAGTCGCTTAGCATGGGGGGCCTACAACAATGAGCAGTTCTTC.

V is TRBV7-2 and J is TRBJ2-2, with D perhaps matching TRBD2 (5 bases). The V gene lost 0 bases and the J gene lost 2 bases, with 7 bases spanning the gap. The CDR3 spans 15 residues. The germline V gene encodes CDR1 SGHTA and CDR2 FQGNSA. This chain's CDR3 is CASSLAGVNTGELFF. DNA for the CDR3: TGTGCCAGCAGCTTAGCCGGGGTCAACACCGGGGAGCTGTTTTTT.

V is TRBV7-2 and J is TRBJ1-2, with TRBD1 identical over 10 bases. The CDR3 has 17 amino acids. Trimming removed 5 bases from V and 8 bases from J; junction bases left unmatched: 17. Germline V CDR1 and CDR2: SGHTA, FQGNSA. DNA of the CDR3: TGTGCCAGCAGCCAACTCCGGGACAGGGGACTCTCCGACGGCTACACCTTC. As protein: CASSQLRDRGLSDGYTF.

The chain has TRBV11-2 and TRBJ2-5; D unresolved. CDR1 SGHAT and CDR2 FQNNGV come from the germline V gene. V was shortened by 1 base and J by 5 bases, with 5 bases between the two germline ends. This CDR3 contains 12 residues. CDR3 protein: CASSLGWETQYF. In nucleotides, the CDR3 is TGTGCCAGCAGCTTAGGTTGGGAGACCCAGTACTTC.